This TCR beta chain came from a study of T cell repertoires in cytomegalovirus infection. Overall study context: Public TCR beta signatures marked donors with CMV infection and the matching HLA.

TCRdb ran MiXCR on the reads and lists one entry per CDR3 protein. The data hold 70,000 or so distinct CDR3 sequences, with about 29% observed a single time. In its sample, this clonotype was seen a few times. The antigen is unknown. Germline CDR1 SGHAT, CDR2 FQNNGV. Trimming cost V 4 bases and J 5 bases; bases outside gene matches: 15. This CDR3 spans 17 amino acids. The material sequenced was CD8+ T cells from cultured PBMCs, taken from culture after CMV antigen stimulation. The origin of this receptor is a human donor in good health (CMV status not recorded). Some clones in this sample may be carry-over from other donors' samples. This chain links TRBV11-2 with TRBJ1-1, with TRBD1 matching 8 bases. The DNA of the CDR3 is TGTGCCAGCAGCTCAAGGACAGGGACCACGGTAAGGACTGAAGCTTTCTTT. It specifies CASSSRTGTTVRTEAFF.